A single T cell receptor beta chain is shown here with its context. Its target is unknown. This entry comes from a study of OX40 agonist ivuxolimab in advanced cancers. Clones were read by immunoSEQ multiplex PCR, and TCRdb kept only the in-frame ones, dropping some. The data show roughly 150,000 clones, with around 94% seen just once and 0.3% to 0.35% held by the top ten. The germline V gene encodes CDR1 LGHNA and CDR2 YSLEER. The length of the CDR3 is 17 residues. Deletions cut 2 bases from V and 8 bases from J, with 21 bases between. Points from the study as a whole: In the 0.1 to 3.0 mg/kg range, CD4+ and CD8+ blood T cells had expanded clonally by week 6.

The gene calls are TRBV4-3 and TRBJ2-2; D possibly matches TRBD1 or TRBD2 (5 bases each). The sequencing used CD4+ or CD8+ T cells sorted from blood, collected in a trial of the OX40 agonist ivuxolimab. The clonotype comes from an adult with an advanced solid tumor such as melanoma, head and neck, liver or kidney cancer. The CDR3 nucleotides are TGCGCCAGCAGCCAACATGGCCAGGGACGAACTTATGGGGAGCTGTTTTTT. Translated, it gives CASSQHGQGRTYGELFF.